Following are 27 T cell receptor beta chains from one sample sequenced in a study of control samples from healthy donors and cancer patients. Sequenced by immunoSEQ multiplex PCR; TCRdb stores in-frame clones only, minus some. The data hold about 92,000 clones, with 82% observed a single time. The sample comprised blood. The receptors derive from a woman aged 55-75 years in good health.

This chain connects TRBV28 to TRBJ2-4; D assignment may be TRBD1 or TRBD2 (5 bases each). Trimming left V 5 bases short and J 9 bases short, with 20 bases between. From germline, CDR1 is MDHEN and CDR2 SYDVKM. The CDR3 consists of 15 residues. Written as DNA, the CDR3 is TGTGCCAGCAGTCCTGCCGGGACCCACGGCCCCATTCAGTACTTC. Its translation: CASSPAGTHGPIQYF.

This chain joins TRBV5-1 and TRBJ2-7, with no clear D. V was shortened by 1 base and J by 3 bases, with 11 bases between the two germline ends. Germline-derived CDR1 and CDR2 are SGHRS and YFSETQ. The CDR3 totals 14 residues. In DNA, the CDR3 is TGCGCCAGCAGCTTGACCAAGGGATTCTACGAGCAGTACTTC. Translating gives CASSLTKGFYEQYF.

The chain couples TRBV15 to TRBJ1-3; the match to TRBD1 covers 9 bases. The CDR3 runs to 17 residues. In germline, CDR1 is LNHNV, CDR2 YYDKDF (reference sequence). The trim removed 0 bases at V and 0 bases at J, leaving 3 bases unmatched. CDR3 sequence reads: CATSRDRDRASGNTIYF. As DNA, the CDR3 is TGTGCCACCAGCAGAGATAGGGACAGGGCCTCTGGAAACACCATATATTTT.

In this sample, this clone turned up many times. The rearrangement links TRBV19 to TRBJ1-1; no firm D call. This CDR3 is built from 15 residues. Germline CDR1 is LNHDA and CDR2 is SQIVND (reference sequence). The V and J ends lost 1 base and 0 bases respectively, with 9 bases between them. The DNA for the CDR3 is TGTGCCAGTAGTATAGCCTTGAACATGAACACTGAAGCTTTCTTT. This codes for CASSIALNMNTEAFF.

The chain employs TRBV5-1 and TRBJ1-4; 7 bases line up with TRBD1. CDR3 length: 15 amino acids. Losses at the gene ends were 4 bases for V and 8 bases for J; bases not matched to a gene: 11. The germline V gene has CDR1 SGHRS and CDR2 YFSETQ. The CDR3 loop is CASSKNDRVGEKLFF. CDR3 sequence (DNA): TGCGCCAGCAGCAAAAATGACAGGGTTGGGGAAAAACTGTTTTTT.

This clone came up once. V gene TRBV6-2 or TRBV6-3 combines with J gene TRBJ2-1; TRBD1 is a possible D gene (6 bases). The germline V gene has CDR1 MNHEY and CDR2 SVGEGT. The CDR3 totals 16 residues. V dropped 5 bases and J dropped 0 bases, with 14 bases sitting between them. The CDR3 sequence: CASSDGQGSSYNEQFF. CDR3 sequence (DNA): TGTGCCAGCAGTGACGGGCAGGGGAGCTCCTACAATGAGCAGTTCTTC.

The chain combines TRBV13 with TRBJ1-3, with 10 bases lining up with TRBD1. V shed 5 bases and J 3 bases; nucleotides not matched to a gene: 7. Germline V gives CDR1 PRHDT, CDR2 FYEKMQ (reference sequence). CDR3 length: 16 residues. The CDR3 DNA reads TGTGCCAGCAGCCCTCATCGGACAGGGGGTGGAAACACCATATATTTT. Protein: CASSPHRTGGGNTIYF.

This sequence joins TRBV5-1 and TRBJ2-7; TRBD2 agrees at 7 bases. The CDR3 totals 15 residues. Per the germline V gene, CDR1 is SGHRS and CDR2 is YFSETQ. V shed 0 bases and J 1 base; nucleotides not matched to a gene: 4. For the CDR3, the DNA is TGCGCCAGCAGCTTGGTCTGGGAGGGGTCCTACGAGCAGTACTTC. Encoded protein: CASSLVWEGSYEQYF. The whole variable domain, filled in from reference TRBV5-1 and TRBJ2-7, reads KAGVTQTPRYLIKTRGQQVTLSCSPISGHRSVSWYQQTPGQGLQFLFEYFSETQRNKGNFPGRFSGRQFSNSRSEMNVSTLELGDSALYLCASSLVWEGSYEQYFGPGTRLTVT.

V and J are TRBV3-1 (or the pseudogene TRBV3-2) and TRBJ2-3, with D unclear. In germline, CDR1 is LGHDT, CDR2 YNNKEL (reference sequence). Deletions cut 5 bases from V and 7 bases from J, with 7 bases between. The CDR3 spans 11 residues. The CDR3 here is CASSDGNTQYF. CDR3 bases: TGTGCCAGCAGCGATGGAAATACGCAGTATTTT.

The chain uses TRBV7-2 and TRBJ1-2; no firm D call. The CDR3 runs 14 residues. The germline CDR1 and CDR2 sequences are SGHTA and FQGNSA. V dropped 7 bases and J dropped 2 bases, with 14 bases sitting between them. The CDR3 coding sequence is TGTGCCAGCAACAATAGAGGCAGGAACTATGGCTACACCTTC. This sequence encodes CASNNRGRNYGYTF. Together with reference TRBV7-2 and TRBJ1-2, the CDR3 gives the full variable domain: GAGVSQSPSNKVTEKGKDVELRCDPISGHTALYWYRQSLGQGLEFLIYFQGNSAPDKSGLPSDRFSAERTGGSVSTLTIQRTQQEDSAVYLCASNNRGRNYGYTFGSGTRLTVV.

The gene calls are TRBV6-5 and TRBJ1-5; 8 bases fit TRBD1. The J segment lost 5 bases and the V segment lost 5 bases, leaving 8 bases of the junction unmatched. The CDR3 sequence is 15 residues long. Germline lookup yields CDR1 MNHEY and CDR2 SVGAGI. As DNA, the CDR3 is TGTGCCAGCAGTAGATCAGGGGGCGGGGATCAGCCCCAGCATTTT. It translates to CASSRSGGGDQPQHF.

The chain carries TRBV10-3 and TRBJ2-1; D gene unclear. There are 14 residues in the CDR3. Looked up from germline, CDR1 is ENHRY and CDR2 is SYGVKD. The V end was cut by 2 bases, the J end by 4 bases, with 9 bases between. For the CDR3, the DNA is TGTGCCATCAGTGAGAGTGACCTATACAATGAGCAGTTCTTC. As protein: CAISESDLYNEQFF.

The rearrangement joins TRBV18 to TRBJ1-4; D unclear. Trimming took off 2 bases at V and 5 bases at J, with 0 bases between the two ends. Germline V gives CDR1 KGHSH, CDR2 LQKENI. The length of the CDR3 is 11 residues. The CDR3 loop reads CASSPNEKLFF. The CDR3 DNA sequence: TGTGCCAGCTCACCAAATGAAAAACTGTTTTTT.

The rearrangement joins TRBV6-6 to TRBJ2-5; 7 bases line up with TRBD2. Germline V gives CDR1 MNHNY, CDR2 SVGAGI (reference sequence). The CDR3 has 15 residues. The V gene end was trimmed by 0 bases and the J gene end by 6 bases; junction bases not matched to a gene: 7. CDR3 sequence reads: CASSYSWTSSKTQYF. Here the CDR3 DNA reads TGTGCCAGCAGTTACTCCTGGACTAGTTCTAAGACCCAGTACTTC.

J is TRBJ1-5 and V is TRBV11-2, with unresolved D. Germline V lookup: CDR1 SGHAT, CDR2 FQNNGV. V was clipped by 6 bases and J by 0 bases, with 9 bases between them. CDR3 length: 14 residues. In DNA form, the CDR3 reads TGTGCCAGCAGTTCAGATTATAGCAATCAGCCCCAGCATTTT. It yields the protein CASSSDYSNQPQHF.

This clone has only one observation. V gene TRBV4-3 combines with J gene TRBJ1-1; D unresolved. Trimming pared 0 bases from V and 1 base from J, leaving 6 bases between. CDR1 and CDR2 from the germline V gene are LGHNA and YSLEER. CDR3 size: 14 residues. CDR3 bases: TGCGCCAGCAGCCAAGATTGGAAGAACACTGAAGCTTTCTTT. Translated, it gives CASSQDWKNTEAFF.

This clone came up once. The chain links TRBV29-1 to TRBJ1-1; 7 bases map to TRBD1. Germline assignment: CDR1 SQVTM and CDR2 ANQGSEA. This CDR3 has 14 amino acids. Trimming cost V 7 bases and J 4 bases; bases outside gene matches: 12. The CDR3 region has the DNA TGCAGCGCCGAGGGGGGCCCAGGGGGCACTGAAGCTTTCTTT. This codes for CSAEGGPGGTEAFF.

The sample holds a few counts of this clone. The rearrangement joins TRBV2 to TRBJ1-6; the D is unclear. V was trimmed by 2 bases and J by 10 bases, leaving 12 bases between them. This CDR3 spans 14 amino acids. CDR1 is SNHLY, CDR2 FYNNEI, per germline. Written as DNA, the CDR3 is TGTGCCAGCAGTGAAACGGTCTCGTCCTCACCCCTCCACTTT. It translates to CASSETVSSSPLHF.

The genes are TRBV3-1 (or the pseudogene TRBV3-2) and TRBJ1-5; 7 bases fit TRBD1. This CDR3 is 14 amino acids long. Germline V gene lookup returns CDR1 LGHDT and CDR2 YNNKEL (reference sequence). V gave up 8 bases and J gave up 7 bases; unmatched junction bases: 11. Here the CDR3 reads CASGNRGLRQPQHF. As DNA, the CDR3 is TGTGCCAGCGGGAACAGGGGATTGAGACAGCCCCAGCATTTT.

This chain uses TRBV6-5 with TRBJ2-7; possible D gene TRBD1, 5 bases. The CDR3 extends over 15 amino acids. Trimming pared 0 bases from V and 6 bases from J, leaving 15 bases between. In germline, CDR1 is MNHEY, CDR2 SVGAGI. The CDR3 loop reads CASSYSGPRQGEQYF. CDR3 coding DNA: TGTGCCAGCAGTTACTCGGGGCCCCGGCAAGGCGAGCAGTACTTC.

The chain links TRBV6-1 to TRBJ1-2; D might be TRBD1 (6 bases). The V and J ends lost 1 base and 8 bases respectively, with 11 bases between them. CDR3 length: 13 residues. The germline CDR1 and CDR2 sequences are MNHNS and SASEGT. CDR3 coding DNA: TGTGCCAGCAGTGAAGAAGGACAGAGGGGCTACACCTTC. This translates into CASSEEGQRGYTF.

The chain recombines TRBV7-9 with TRBJ1-2; 7 bases line up with TRBD1. CDR3 length: 15 residues. The J segment lost 4 bases and the V segment lost 7 bases, leaving 12 bases of the junction unmatched. Germline V gene data show CDR1 as SEHNR and CDR2 as FQNEAQ (reference sequence). The CDR3 coding sequence is TGTGCCAGCACCAGAATACCCACAGGGGTCTATGGCTACACCTTC. Residues: CASTRIPTGVYGYTF.

The V and J genes are TRBV27 and TRBJ2-1; TRBD2 agrees at 9 bases. The V segment lost 3 bases and the J segment 7 bases; nucleotides outside the gene matches: 4. Germline CDR1 MNHEY, CDR2 SMNVEV (reference sequence). The length of the CDR3 is 14 residues. The CDR3 coding sequence is TGTGCCAGCAGTTTCTTAGCGGGAGATAATGAGCAGTTCTTC. The encoded protein is CASSFLAGDNEQFF.

The chain carries TRBV20-1 and TRBJ2-1, with TRBD2 identical over 13 bases. The CDR3 has 13 residues. After removal of 3 bases from V and 9 bases from J, the junction contained 2 bases not matched to a gene. In germline, CDR1 is DFQATT, CDR2 SNEGSKA (reference sequence). CDR3 nucleotides: TGCAGTGCTAGTGGACTAGCGGGGGCTGAGCAGTTCTTC. Its protein product is CSASGLAGAEQFF.

This clone has just a few counts. The genes are TRBV23-1 and TRBJ2-5; D remains unclear. TRBV23-1 is sorted into the ORF group, with uncertain function. V lost 0 bases and J 2 bases, leaving 4 bases between the germline ends. The CDR3 has 13 residues. The CDR3 protein is CASSQSGQETQYF. The CDR3, as DNA: TGCGCCAGCAGTCAATCAGGGCAAGAGACCCAGTACTTC.

This clone was found a few times. This sequence joins TRBV27 and TRBJ2-2, with D perhaps TRBD1 (5 bases). This CDR3 is 16 amino acids long. The V end lost 3 bases, the J end lost 4 bases, and 15 bases lay between the germline ends. Germline V gene sequence: CDR1 MNHEY, CDR2 SMNVEV (reference sequence). The CDR3, as DNA: TGTGCCAGCAGTTTTTTAAGGGGTTCGAGCACCGGGGAGCTGTTTTTT. Protein sequence: CASSFLRGSSTGELFF.

The chain carries TRBV19 and TRBJ2-1; D may be TRBD2 (6 bases). Germline V gene data show CDR1 as LNHDA and CDR2 as SQIVND (reference sequence). V gave up 3 bases and J gave up 6 bases, with 21 bases separating them. This CDR3 has 17 amino acids. The CDR3 sequence is CASSIYSSDLWGNEQFF. The CDR3 region has the DNA TGTGCCAGTAGTATTTATTCTAGCGACCTATGGGGCAATGAGCAGTTCTTC. The full variable domain, rest sourced from reference TRBV19 and TRBJ2-1, is DGGITQSPKYLFRKEGQNVTLSCEQNLNHDAMYWYRQDPGQGLRLIYYSQIVNDFQKGDIAEGYSVSREKKESFPLTVTSAQKNPTAFYLCASSIYSSDLWGNEQFFGPGTRLTVL.